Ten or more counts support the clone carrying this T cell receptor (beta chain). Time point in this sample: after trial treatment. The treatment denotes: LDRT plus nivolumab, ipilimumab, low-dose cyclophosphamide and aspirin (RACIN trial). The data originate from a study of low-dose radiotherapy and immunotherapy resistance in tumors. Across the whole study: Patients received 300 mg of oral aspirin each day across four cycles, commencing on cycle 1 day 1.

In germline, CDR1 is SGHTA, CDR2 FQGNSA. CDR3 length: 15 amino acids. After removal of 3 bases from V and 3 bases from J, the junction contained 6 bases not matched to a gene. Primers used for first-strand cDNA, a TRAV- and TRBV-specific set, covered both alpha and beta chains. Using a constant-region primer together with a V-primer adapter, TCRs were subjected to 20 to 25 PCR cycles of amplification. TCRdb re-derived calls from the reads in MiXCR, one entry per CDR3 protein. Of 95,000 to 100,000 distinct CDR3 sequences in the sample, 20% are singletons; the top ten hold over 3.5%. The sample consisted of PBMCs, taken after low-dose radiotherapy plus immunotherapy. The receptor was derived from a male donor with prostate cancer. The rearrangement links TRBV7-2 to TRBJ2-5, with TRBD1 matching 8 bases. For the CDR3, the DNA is TGTGCCAGCAGCTTCGTAGGACAGGGCGAAGAGACCCAGTACTTC. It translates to CASSFVGQGEETQYF. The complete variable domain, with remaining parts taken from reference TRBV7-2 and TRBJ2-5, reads GAGVSQSPSNKVTEKGKDVELRCDPISGHTALYWYRQSLGQGLEFLIYFQGNSAPDKSGLPSDRFSAERTGGSVSTLTIQRTQQEDSAVYLCASSFVGQGEETQYFGPGTRLLVL.